This T cell receptor beta chain was documented in a study of cytomegalovirus exposure and HLA in healthy donors. For the study at large: Within the Caucasian-associated ancestry cluster were 81% of the roughly 400 genotyped donors.

To note about this clone: The antigen is not known.

General observations from the study: On later analysis, the bulk of CMV-associated TCR beta chains appeared to be HLA-restricted. Clonal expansion was found to be greater in HLA-associated TCR beta chains than in equally common others in a later analysis. Among immune exposure information, only CMV serostatus was available.

Looked up from germline, CDR1 is KGHSH and CDR2 is LQKENI. Trimming left V 2 bases short and J 10 bases short, with 18 bases between. There are 16 residues in the CDR3. The primer mix had 60 Vbeta and 13 Jbeta primers. Profiling relied on immunoSEQ multiplex PCR, and the TCRdb table lists in-frame clones only, not all of them. The table records more than 95,000 clones, 73% of them present only once. V and J are TRBV18 and TRBJ1-6, with D uncertain. The clonotype comes from a man in his sixties in good health and CMV-seropositive. The material sequenced was PBMCs. DNA for the CDR3: TGTGCCAGCTCACCAGTTCCCCGGGGTGTGGGCTCACCCCTCCACTTT. Translation gives CASSPVPRGVGSPLHF.